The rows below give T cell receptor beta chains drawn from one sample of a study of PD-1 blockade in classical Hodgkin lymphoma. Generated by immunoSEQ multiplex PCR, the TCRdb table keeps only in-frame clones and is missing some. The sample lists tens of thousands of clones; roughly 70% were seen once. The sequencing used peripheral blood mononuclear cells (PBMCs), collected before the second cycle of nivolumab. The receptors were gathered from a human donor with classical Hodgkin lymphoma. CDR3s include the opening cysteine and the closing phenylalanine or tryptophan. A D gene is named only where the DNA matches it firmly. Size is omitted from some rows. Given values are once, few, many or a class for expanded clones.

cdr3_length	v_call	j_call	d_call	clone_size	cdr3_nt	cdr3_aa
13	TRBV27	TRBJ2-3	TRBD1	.	TGTGCCAGCAGAGACAGGGGGCGGGATACGCAGTATTTT	CASRDRGRDTQYF
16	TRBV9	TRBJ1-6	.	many	TGTGCCAGCAGCGTAGCCTTTTTAAAAGAGAACTCACCCCTCCACTTT	CASSVAFLKENSPLHF
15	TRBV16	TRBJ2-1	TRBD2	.	TGTGCCAGCAGCCTTAGCGGGCTATCCTACAATGAGCAGTTCTTC	CASSLSGLSYNEQFF
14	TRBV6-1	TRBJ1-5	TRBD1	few	TGTGCCAGCAGTGCCCACAGGGGTACTCAGCCCCAGCATTTT	CASSAHRGTQPQHF
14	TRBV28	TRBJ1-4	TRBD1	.	TGTGCCAGCAGTTACAGGGGAGGGGACGAAAAACTGTTTTTT	CASSYRGGDEKLFF
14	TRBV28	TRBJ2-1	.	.	TGTGCCAGCAGTTTTTTGGACGCAAGAATAGAGCAGTTCTTC	CASSFLDARIEQFF
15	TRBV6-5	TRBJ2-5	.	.	TGTGCCAGCAGTTACTCGAGACGGGGCTTTGGGACCCAGTACTTC	CASSYSRRGFGTQYF
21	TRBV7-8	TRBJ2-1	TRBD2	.	TGTGCCAGCAGCATCCCCGGGGGCCCTTGGCTAGCGGGAGTCTTGGGAAATGAGCAGTTCTTC	CASSIPGGPWLAGVLGNEQFF
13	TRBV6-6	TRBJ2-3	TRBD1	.	TGTGCCAGCAGGGGGACAGGGCAAGATACGCAGTATTTT	CASRGTGQDTQYF
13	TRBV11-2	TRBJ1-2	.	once	TGTGCCAGCAGGGCGACAGGACGTGCGGGCTACACCTTC	CASRATGRAGYTF
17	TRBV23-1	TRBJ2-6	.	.	TGCGCCAGCAGTCCCGGGACACCTAGCTCTGGGGCCAACGTCCTGACTTTC	CASSPGTPSSGANVLTF
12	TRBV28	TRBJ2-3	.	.	TGTGCCACCCTCGACTACACAGATACGCAGTATTTT	CATLDYTDTQYF